This entry is about one T cell receptor beta chain. As to treatment: about 20 received Ad26.COV2.S at low or high dose, single or two shots; 5 received placebo; per-sample allocation not given. Collection of the samples took place on day 63 after the first injection of vaccine or placebo. V was trimmed by 1 base and J by 1 base, leaving 9 bases between them. This CDR3 has 15 residues. Looked up from germline, CDR1 is LGHNA and CDR2 is YNFKEQ. This specimen belongs to a study of Ad26.COV2.S vaccination and SARS-CoV-2 variants. Data came from immunoSEQ multiplex PCR; TCRdb stores just in-frame clones and leaves some out. The sample has about 350,000 clones, about 87% seen once; the top ten hold 6.4%.

The receptor comes from a person aged 18-60 years who received the Ad26.COV2.S COVID-19 vaccine or a placebo. The material was peripheral blood, obtained in a trial of Ad26.COV2.S vaccine versus placebo. J is TRBJ2-3 and V is TRBV4-2; D gene uncertain. CDR3 DNA sequence: TGTGCCAGCAGCCAAGGGACCTTGGGCACAGATACGCAGTATTTT. It translates to CASSQGTLGTDTQYF.